A selection of T cell receptor beta chains follows, all from one sample in a study of T cells in Graves' hyperthyroidism and ophthalmopathy. MiXCR, run by TCRdb on the multiplex PCR reads, gives a single entry per CDR3 protein. The sample comprises 300,000 to 350,000 distinct CDR3 sequences, approximately 15% of which are singletons, and about 22% rests with the top ten. Sequences were obtained from blood. These receptors originate from a woman in her 30s with Graves' hyperthyroidism. Both conserved end residues are part of each CDR3. D genes are given only for firm matches. Clone size is stated in some rows and not others, as once, few, many or a class when expanded.

>TRBV12-3/TRBV12-4|-|TRBJ1-4|-
CASSAAGGRREKLFF
TGTGCCAGCAGTGCCGCGGGGGGCAGGAGGGAAAAACTGTTTTTT
>TRBV2|-|TRBJ1-2|many
CASRYSETYGYTF
TGTGCCAGCAGGTACAGCGAAACCTATGGCTACACCTTC
>TRBV29-1|-|TRBJ1-1|many
CSVFSGAAEAFF
TGCAGCGTTTTCTCGGGGGCGGCTGAAGCTTTCTTT
>TRBV12-3/TRBV12-4|-|TRBJ1-1|few
CASNEGSTADEAFF
TGTGCCAGCAATGAGGGTTCAACTGCCGATGAAGCTTTCTTT
>TRBV9|TRBD2|TRBJ2-5|-
CASSVKAGGSETQYF
TGTGCCAGCAGCGTAAAAGCGGGAGGGTCCGAGACCCAGTACTTC
>TRBV18|-|TRBJ1-1|-
CASSEIKENTEAFF
TGTGCCAGCTCAGAGATCAAAGAGAACACTGAAGCTTTCTTT
>TRBV2|TRBD2|TRBJ2-2|-
CASRWSGRRNGELFF
TGTGCCAGCAGGTGGAGCGGGAGGAGGAACGGGGAGCTGTTTTTT
>TRBV27|-|TRBJ2-1|many
CASRPLYGSYNEQFF
TGTGCCAGCAGGCCGCTATACGGGAGCTACAATGAGCAGTTCTTC
>TRBV4-3|-|TRBJ1-2|-
CASSQDMRGYTF
TGCGCCAGCAGCCAAGATATGCGTGGCTACACCTTC
>TRBV11-2|-|TRBJ1-2|once
CASSPTTYYSGYTF
TGTGCCAGCAGCCCTACGACTTATTACTCCGGCTACACCTTC
>TRBV7-2|-|TRBJ2-5|many
CASTEARTGTQYF
TGTGCCAGTACCGAGGCCAGGACTGGGACCCAGTACTTC
>TRBV10-3|-|TRBJ2-5|-
CAISDGGQGWGETQYF
TGTGCCATCAGTGATGGGGGTCAGGGGTGGGGAGAGACCCAGTACTTC
>TRBV20-1|TRBD2|TRBJ2-1|many
CSARIPGLAGNNEQFF
TGCAGTGCTAGGATCCCCGGACTAGCGGGAAACAATGAGCAGTTCTTC
>TRBV7-8|-|TRBJ2-5|many
CASSLQGGGETQYF
TGTGCCAGCAGCCTACAGGGAGGAGGAGAGACCCAGTACTTC
>TRBV28|-|TRBJ2-7|few
CASRGRELVTYEQYF
TGTGCCAGCAGGGGTCGGGAGCTAGTCACCTACGAGCAGTACTTC
>TRBV7-2|-|TRBJ2-4|-
CASSFREMAKNIQYF
TGTGCCAGCAGCTTCCGGGAAATGGCCAAAAACATTCAGTACTTC
>TRBV20-1|-|TRBJ2-3|few
CSSTPLGRPDTQYF
TGCAGTTCCACACCCTTGGGGAGGCCCGATACGCAGTATTTT
>TRBV7-9|-|TRBJ2-1|-
CASSPLLPYNEQFF
TGTGCCAGCAGCCCCTTACTACCGTACAATGAGCAGTTCTTC
>TRBV4-1|TRBD2|TRBJ2-7|-
CASRLRTSDNYEQYF
TGCGCCAGCAGGCTGAGGACTAGCGACAACTACGAGCAGTACTTC
>TRBV7-6|-|TRBJ2-7|many
CASSARSEDYEQYF
TGTGCCAGCAGCGCCCGGAGCGAAGACTACGAGCAGTACTTC
>TRBV7-9|TRBD1|TRBJ2-7|-
CASSLGQISYEQYF
TGTGCCAGCAGCTTGGGACAGATATCCTACGAGCAGTACTTC
>TRBV29-1|TRBD1|TRBJ2-7|-
CSVENSGQGGYEQYF
TGCAGCGTTGAAAACTCGGGACAGGGAGGCTACGAGCAGTACTTC
>TRBV3-1|-|TRBJ2-1|many
CASSQLGREQFF
TGTGCCAGCAGCCAATTAGGACGGGAGCAGTTCTTC
>TRBV20-1|TRBD2|TRBJ2-3|many
CSAQLAISTDTQYF
TGCAGTGCCCAACTAGCGATTAGCACAGATACGCAGTATTTT
>TRBV27|TRBD1|TRBJ1-6|-
CASSSKPDRGQAPLHF
TGTGCCAGCAGTTCAAAGCCAGACAGGGGCCAGGCACCCCTCCACTTT
>TRBV6-2/TRBV6-3|-|TRBJ2-3|many
CASSLDGSADTQYF
TGTGCCAGCAGTTTAGATGGGAGCGCAGATACGCAGTATTTT
>TRBV7-9|TRBD1|TRBJ2-1|-
CASSKQGGNEQFF
TGTGCCAGCAGCAAACAGGGGGGCAATGAGCAGTTCTTC
>TRBV9|-|TRBJ1-2|many
CASYPGMGRMDNYGYTF
TGTGCCAGCTACCCCGGTATGGGGCGGATGGATAACTATGGCTACACCTTC
>TRBV7-2|-|TRBJ1-3|many
CASSFGRGSGNTIYF
TGTGCCAGCAGCTTCGGCCGAGGCTCTGGAAACACCATATATTTT
>TRBV6-1|TRBD2|TRBJ2-4|few
CASSEKLAGGFKNIQYF
TGTGCCAGCAGTGAAAAATTAGCGGGAGGATTCAAAAACATTCAGTACTTC
>TRBV2|-|TRBJ1-1|many
CASRGTEAFF
TGTGCCAGCAGGGGAACTGAAGCTTTCTTT
>TRBV20-1|-|TRBJ1-6|-
CSATFSGAFGSPLHF
TGCAGTGCTACCTTTTCTGGGGCTTTTGGGTCACCCCTCCACTTT
>TRBV20-1|-|TRBJ2-5|many
CSARGPTGSQETQYF
TGCAGTGCTAGGGGACCGACAGGTTCACAAGAGACCCAGTACTTC
>TRBV27|TRBD2|TRBJ2-2|many
CASSTSGGGNTGELFF
TGTGCCAGCAGTACTAGCGGTGGTGGTAACACCGGGGAGCTGTTTTTT
>TRBV20-1|TRBD1|TRBJ1-3|-
CSATQGWGGNTIYF
TGCAGTGCTACACAGGGGTGGGGTGGAAACACCATATATTTT
>TRBV6-1|-|TRBJ2-1|few
CASSPQVGPSRFYNEQFF
TGTGCCAGCAGTCCCCAAGTCGGGCCTTCCCGATTTTACAATGAGCAGTTCTTC
>TRBV20-1|-|TRBJ2-5|many
CSALQETQYF
TGCAGTGCTTTACAAGAGACCCAGTACTTC
>TRBV20-1|TRBD2|TRBJ2-3|many
CSAEAGFTDTQYF
TGCAGTGCCGAAGCGGGATTCACAGATACGCAGTATTTT
>TRBV20-1|-|TRBJ2-7|-
CSASLPQGGWDEQYF
TGCAGTGCTAGCCTGCCCCAGGGGGGATGGGACGAGCAGTACTTC
>TRBV6-1|-|TRBJ2-7|many
CASSEGSAYEQYF
TGTGCCAGCAGTGAAGGGTCAGCCTACGAGCAGTACTTC
>TRBV28|-|TRBJ1-3|few
CASIRGGAGNTVYF
TGTGCCAGCATACGGGGGGGGGCCGGAAACACCGTATATTTT
>TRBV6-2/TRBV6-3|-|TRBJ2-5|few
CASSGMGETQYF
TGTGCCAGTTCAGGGATGGGGGAGACCCAGTACTTC
>TRBV30|-|TRBJ1-3|many
CAWSEYTSGNTIYF
TGTGCCTGGTCGGAGTATACCTCTGGAAACACCATATATTTT
>TRBV11-2|-|TRBJ2-5|many
CASSLRPNRETQYF
TGTGCCAGCAGCTTACGCCCCAACCGGGAGACCCAGTACTTC
>TRBV7-9|-|TRBJ2-7|-
CASSLGGRGQYF
TGTGCCAGCAGCCTAGGGGGGCGGGGGCAGTACTTC
>TRBV29-1|TRBD1|TRBJ1-2|few
CSASGTETGYTF
TGCAGCGCTTCCGGGACAGAGACTGGCTACACCTTC
>TRBV29-1|-|TRBJ1-2|few
CSVRRDGGYTF
TGCAGCGTCCGCCGGGACGGTGGCTACACCTTC
>TRBV2|-|TRBJ1-1|few
CASNSGLNTEAFF
TGTGCCAGCAACAGTGGGCTGAACACTGAAGCTTTCTTT
>TRBV13|-|TRBJ2-1|many
CASSTSGGVEFF
TGTGCCAGCAGCACCTCAGGGGGGGTCGAGTTCTTC